This entry is about one TCR beta chain. The same CDR3 can be traced to other DNA sequences in this sample. This CDR3 region has 11 residues. CDR1 and CDR2 (germline): SQVTM, ANQGSEA. The V and J ends lost 5 bases and 7 bases respectively, with 12 bases between them. This sample is drawn from a study of blood T cell repertoires in COVID-19. Study background: PBMCs, B-cell-depleted T cells, or T cells provided the cDNA or gDNA that made up the material.

As handled by the study authors: Reference gene primers were amplified, and this amplification served to estimate nucleated cell counts. Profiling relied on immunoSEQ multiplex PCR, and the TCRdb table lists in-frame clones only, not all of them. Clone size and V and J calls were adopted from that table, with D and trimming inferred from the DNA. Counted here are some 200,000 clones, more than 75% occurring once; the ten biggest clones make up 5.2%. This chain joins TRBV29-1 and TRBJ2-7, with D possibly being TRBD1 (8 bases). Sequenced input: peripheral blood. The receptor's source is a woman in her 70s with COVID-19, enrolled during active disease. DNA for the CDR3: TGCAGCGTTCACAGGGGGGGGGAGCAGTACTTC. Amino acid sequence: CSVHRGGEQYF.